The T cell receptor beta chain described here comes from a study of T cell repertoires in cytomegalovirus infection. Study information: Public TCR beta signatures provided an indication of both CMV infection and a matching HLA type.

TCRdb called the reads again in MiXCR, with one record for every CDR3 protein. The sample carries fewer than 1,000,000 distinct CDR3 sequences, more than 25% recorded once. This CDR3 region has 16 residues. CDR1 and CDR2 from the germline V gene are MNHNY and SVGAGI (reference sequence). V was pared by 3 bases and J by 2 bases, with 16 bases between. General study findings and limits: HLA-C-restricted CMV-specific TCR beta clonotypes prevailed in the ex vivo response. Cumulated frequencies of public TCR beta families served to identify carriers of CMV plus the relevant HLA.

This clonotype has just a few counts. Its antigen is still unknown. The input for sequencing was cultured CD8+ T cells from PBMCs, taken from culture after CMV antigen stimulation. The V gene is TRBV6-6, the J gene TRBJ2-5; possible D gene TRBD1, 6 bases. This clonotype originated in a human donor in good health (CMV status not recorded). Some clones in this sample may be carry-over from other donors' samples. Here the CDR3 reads CASSYRATGPQETQYF. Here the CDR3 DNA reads TGTGCCAGCAGTTATAGGGCGACAGGCCCACAAGAGACCCAGTACTTC.